The rows below give T cell receptor beta chains drawn from one sample of a study of T cell changes during pregnancy in multiple sclerosis. Clones were read by immunoSEQ multiplex PCR, and TCRdb kept only the in-frame ones, dropping some. The sample lists 15,000 to 20,000 clones, 84% occurring once. Here the sequenced sample was CD8+ T cells from peripheral blood mononuclear cells, taken in the third trimester of pregnancy. The receptors shown here come from a female donor in good health, enrolled as a control in a pregnancy study. The conserved cysteine and the conserved F or W are not part of the CDR3 here. Fields, in order: J gene, clone size, V gene, CDR3 protein. Only part of the rows carry a size: once, few, many, or a class if the clone is expanded.

j_call: TRBJ2-7; clone_size: .; v_call: TRBV6-4; cdr3_aa: ASVQGLRGYEQY
j_call: TRBJ2-1; clone_size: .; v_call: TRBV6-7; cdr3_aa: ASSYKGVPYNEQF
j_call: TRBJ1-1; clone_size: .; v_call: TRBV4-3; cdr3_aa: ASSQGTSYTEAF
j_call: TRBJ2-7; clone_size: .; v_call: TRBV5-6; cdr3_aa: ASSGQGPYEQY
j_call: TRBJ1-1; clone_size: once; v_call: TRBV19; cdr3_aa: ASSFRVLAEAF
j_call: TRBJ1-1; clone_size: .; v_call: TRBV4-1; cdr3_aa: ASSHARGNTEAF
j_call: TRBJ1-4; clone_size: few; v_call: TRBV30; cdr3_aa: ASDSGTGYEKLF
j_call: TRBJ1-6; clone_size: .; v_call: TRBV4-1; cdr3_aa: ASSQDTTGVANSPLH
j_call: TRBJ1-5; clone_size: .; v_call: TRBV27; cdr3_aa: ASSLSLVQPQH
j_call: TRBJ1-5; clone_size: once; v_call: TRBV28; cdr3_aa: ASQFKFPNSYFSNQPQH
j_call: TRBJ2-3; clone_size: .; v_call: TRBV7-2; cdr3_aa: ASSLAAQLARRDTQY
j_call: TRBJ1-2; clone_size: .; v_call: TRBV5-6; cdr3_aa: ASSWPGPFEPYGYT
j_call: TRBJ1-3; clone_size: .; v_call: TRBV2; cdr3_aa: ASSESDRSSGNTIY
j_call: TRBJ2-7; clone_size: .; v_call: TRBV7-6; cdr3_aa: ASSLVSASGRAEYEQY
j_call: TRBJ2-2; clone_size: .; v_call: TRBV7-9; cdr3_aa: ASVRAGSNTGELF
j_call: TRBJ2-3; clone_size: .; v_call: TRBV10-2; cdr3_aa: ASRLKPPRDTQY